The sequence of this T cell receptor beta chain was determined in a study of blood T cell repertoires in COVID-19. Categorization into cohorts depended on clinical history that participants reported. Each exposed participant met a COVID-19 case in the 2 weeks preceding study entry. Trimming removed 2 bases at V and 4 bases at J, with 5 bases between. Looked up from germline, CDR1 is SGHTA and CDR2 is FQGNSA. The length of the CDR3 is 13 residues. Authors' methods: From reference gene primer amplification, estimates of nucleated cell counts were derived. Only in-frame clones appear in the TCRdb table, and some are missing; sequencing was by immunoSEQ multiplex PCR. That table is the source of V, J and clone size, and D and trimming were worked out from the DNA. The data contain some 340,000 clones, roughly 90% of them seen just once; the ten biggest clones take up roughly 3.6%.

V gene TRBV7-2 combines with J gene TRBJ2-2; D gene unclear. Sequenced material: PBMCs or T cells enriched from blood (not recorded which). The receptor's source is a woman in her thirties who had been exposed to COVID-19. The CDR3: CASSLSSTGELFF. CDR3 sequence (DNA): TGTGCCAGCAGCTTATCTAGCACCGGGGAGCTGTTTTTT.